The entry below gives a single T cell receptor (beta chain) sequence along with its context. The data were taken from a study of blood T cell repertoires in COVID-19. Background on the study: Acute and convalescent COVID-19 specimens originated in the United States, Italy and Spain. In each case, the material was cDNA or gDNA derived from T cells, B-cell-depleted T cells, or PBMCs.

The CDR3 sequence is 15 residues long. Germline CDR1 DFQATT, CDR2 SNEGSKA (reference sequence). V lost 3 bases to trimming and J lost 9 bases, with 21 bases between them. In the study's own analysis: Estimated nucleated cell counts came from reference gene primer amplification. Assay used: immunoSEQ multiplex PCR; TCRdb lists only in-frame clones, some missing. From that table come the V and J calls and clone size; the DNA was used to work out D and trimming. The sample has roughly 140,000 clones, around 88% seen once. The chain links TRBV20-1 to TRBJ2-1, with D unclear. The TCR comes from a human donor in a cohort sampled during active COVID-19. The specimen was peripheral blood. This CDR3 reads CSASGLRRLVSEQFF. The CDR3 region has the DNA TGCAGTGCTAGTGGGCTACGCAGGTTGGTGAGTGAGCAGTTCTTC.